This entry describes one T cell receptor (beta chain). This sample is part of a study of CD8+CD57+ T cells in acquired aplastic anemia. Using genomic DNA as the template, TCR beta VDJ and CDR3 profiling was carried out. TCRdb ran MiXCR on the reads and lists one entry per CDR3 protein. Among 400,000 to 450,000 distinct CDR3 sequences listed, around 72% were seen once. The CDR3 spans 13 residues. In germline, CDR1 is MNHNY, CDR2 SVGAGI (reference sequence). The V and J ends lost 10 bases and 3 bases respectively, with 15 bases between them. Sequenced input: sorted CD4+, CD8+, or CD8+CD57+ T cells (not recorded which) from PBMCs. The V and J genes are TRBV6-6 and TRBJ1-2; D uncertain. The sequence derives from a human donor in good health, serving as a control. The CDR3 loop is CAISQDGYYGYTF. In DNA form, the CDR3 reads TGTGCCATCAGCCAAGACGGATACTATGGCTACACCTTC.